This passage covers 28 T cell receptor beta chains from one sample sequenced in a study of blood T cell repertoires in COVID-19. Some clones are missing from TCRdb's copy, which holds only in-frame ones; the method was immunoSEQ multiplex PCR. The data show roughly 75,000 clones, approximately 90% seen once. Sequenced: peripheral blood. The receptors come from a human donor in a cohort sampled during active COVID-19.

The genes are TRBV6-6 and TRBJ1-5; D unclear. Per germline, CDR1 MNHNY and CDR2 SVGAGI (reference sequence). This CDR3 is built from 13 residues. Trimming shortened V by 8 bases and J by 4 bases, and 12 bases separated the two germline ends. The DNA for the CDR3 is TGTGCCAGCGGGCGGGAAAATAATCAGCCCCAGCATTTT. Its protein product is CASGRENNQPQHF.

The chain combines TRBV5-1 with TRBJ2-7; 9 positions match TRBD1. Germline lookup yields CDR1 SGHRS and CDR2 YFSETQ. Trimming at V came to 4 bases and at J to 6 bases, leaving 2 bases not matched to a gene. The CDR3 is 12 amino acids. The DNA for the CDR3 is TGCGCCAGCAGCGCGGACAGGGGCGAGCAGTACTTC. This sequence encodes CASSADRGEQYF.

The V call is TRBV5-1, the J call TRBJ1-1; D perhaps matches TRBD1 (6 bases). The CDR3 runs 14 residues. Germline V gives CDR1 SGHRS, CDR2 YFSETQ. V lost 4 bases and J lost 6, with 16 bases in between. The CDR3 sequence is CASSGIDRISEAFF. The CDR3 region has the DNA TGCGCCAGCAGCGGTATAGACAGGATCTCTGAAGCTTTCTTT.

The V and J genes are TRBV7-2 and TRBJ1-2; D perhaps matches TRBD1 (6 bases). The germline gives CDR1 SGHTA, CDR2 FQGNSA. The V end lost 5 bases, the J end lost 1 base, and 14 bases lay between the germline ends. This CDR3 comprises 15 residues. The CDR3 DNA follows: TGTGCCAGCAGCCCAAGCAGGGGTTTTAACTATGGCTACACCTTC. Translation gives CASSPSRGFNYGYTF.

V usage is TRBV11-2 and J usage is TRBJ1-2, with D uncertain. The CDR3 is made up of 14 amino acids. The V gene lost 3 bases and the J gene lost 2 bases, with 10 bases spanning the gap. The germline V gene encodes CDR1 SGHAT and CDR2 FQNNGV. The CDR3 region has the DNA TGTGCCAGCAGCTTCCTAGGATCCAACTATGGCTACACCTTC. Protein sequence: CASSFLGSNYGYTF.

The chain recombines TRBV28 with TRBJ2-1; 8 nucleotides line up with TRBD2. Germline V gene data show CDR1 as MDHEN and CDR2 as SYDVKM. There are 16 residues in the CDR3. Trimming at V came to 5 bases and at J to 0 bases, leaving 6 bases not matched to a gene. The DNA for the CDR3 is TGTGCCAGCAGTGAGCGCGGGGGGCGCTCCTACAATGAGCAGTTCTTC. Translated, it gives CASSERGGRSYNEQFF. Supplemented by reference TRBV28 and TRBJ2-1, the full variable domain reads DVKVTQSSRYLVKRTGEKVFLECVQDMDHENMFWYRQDPGLGLRLIYFSYDVKMKEKGDIPEGYSVSREKKERFSLILESASTNQTSMYLCASSERGGRSYNEQFFGPGTRLTVL.

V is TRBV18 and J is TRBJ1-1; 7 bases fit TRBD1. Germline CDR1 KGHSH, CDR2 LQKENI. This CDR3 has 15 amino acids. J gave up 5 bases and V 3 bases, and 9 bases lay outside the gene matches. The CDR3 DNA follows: TGTGCCAGCTCACCCCAACAGGGGATGGGGACTGAAGCTTTCTTT. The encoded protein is CASSPQQGMGTEAFF. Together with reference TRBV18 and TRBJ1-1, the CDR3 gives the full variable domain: NAGVMQNPRHLVRRRGQEARLRCSPMKGHSHVYWYRQLPEEGLKFMVYLQKENIIDESGMPKERFSAEFPKEGPSILRIQQVVRGDSAAYFCASSPQQGMGTEAFFGQGTRLTVV.

The CDR3 region has the DNA TGTGCTAGTGGTTCCACGAAGACTAGCGGGGGCCTTCGAGAGACCCAGTACTTC. Protein product: CASGSTKTSGGLRETQYF. The V call is TRBV12-5, the J call TRBJ2-5, with 12 nucleotides matching TRBD2. Germline assignment: CDR1 LGHNT and CDR2 FRNRAP. The CDR3 loop spans 18 amino acids. With V trimmed by 4 bases and J by 4 bases, 13 bases remained unmatched.

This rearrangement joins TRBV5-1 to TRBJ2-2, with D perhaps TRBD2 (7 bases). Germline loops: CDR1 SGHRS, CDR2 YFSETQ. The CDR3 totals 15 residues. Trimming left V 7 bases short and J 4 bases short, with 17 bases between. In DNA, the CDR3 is TGCGCCAGCCGCCTTGGGGGGGCCGGCACCGGGGAGCTGTTTTTT. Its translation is CASRLGGAGTGELFF. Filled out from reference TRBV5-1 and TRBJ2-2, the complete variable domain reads KAGVTQTPRYLIKTRGQQVTLSCSPISGHRSVSWYQQTPGQGLQFLFEYFSETQRNKGNFPGRFSGRQFSNSRSEMNVSTLELGDSALYLCASRLGGAGTGELFFGEGSRLTVL.

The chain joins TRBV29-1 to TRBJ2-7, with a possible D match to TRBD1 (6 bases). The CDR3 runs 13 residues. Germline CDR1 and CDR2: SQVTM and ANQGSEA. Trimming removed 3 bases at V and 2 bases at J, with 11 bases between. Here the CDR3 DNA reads TGCAGCGTTGAGACCGGGACAACCTACGAGCAGTACTTC. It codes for CSVETGTTYEQYF.

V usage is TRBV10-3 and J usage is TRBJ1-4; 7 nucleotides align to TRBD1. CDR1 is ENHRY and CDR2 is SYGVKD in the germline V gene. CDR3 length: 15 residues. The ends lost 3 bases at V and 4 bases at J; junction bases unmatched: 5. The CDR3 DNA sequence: TGTGCCATCAGTGATTCAGGGGGAGGTAATGAAAAACTGTTTTTT. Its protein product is CAISDSGGGNEKLFF.

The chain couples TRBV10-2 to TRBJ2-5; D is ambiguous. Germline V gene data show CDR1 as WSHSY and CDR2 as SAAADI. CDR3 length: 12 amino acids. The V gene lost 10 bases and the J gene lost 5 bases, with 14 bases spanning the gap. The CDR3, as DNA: TGCGCCATTTCCCAAGGTAGCGAGACCCAGTACTTC. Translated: CAISQGSETQYF.

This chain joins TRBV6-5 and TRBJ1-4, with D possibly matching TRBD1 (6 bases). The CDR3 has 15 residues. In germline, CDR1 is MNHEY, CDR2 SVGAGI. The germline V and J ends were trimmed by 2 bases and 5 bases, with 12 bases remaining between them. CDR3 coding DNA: TGTGCCAGCAGTTACGCGGGGGCCTTCAATGAAAAACTGTTTTTT. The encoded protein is CASSYAGAFNEKLFF.

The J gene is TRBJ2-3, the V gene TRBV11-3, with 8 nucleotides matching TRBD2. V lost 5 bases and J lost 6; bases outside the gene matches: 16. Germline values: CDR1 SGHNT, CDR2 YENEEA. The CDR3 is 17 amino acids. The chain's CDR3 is CASSRRGAGASSDTQYF. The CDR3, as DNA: TGTGCCAGCAGCCGGCGGGGGGCGGGGGCTAGTTCCGATACGCAGTATTTT.

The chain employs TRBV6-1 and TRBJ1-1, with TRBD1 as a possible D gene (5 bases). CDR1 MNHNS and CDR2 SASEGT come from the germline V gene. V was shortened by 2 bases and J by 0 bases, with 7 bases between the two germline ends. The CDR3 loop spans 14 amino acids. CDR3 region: CASSEQGLNTEAFF. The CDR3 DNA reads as TGTGCCAGCAGTGAACAGGGTTTGAACACTGAAGCTTTCTTT.

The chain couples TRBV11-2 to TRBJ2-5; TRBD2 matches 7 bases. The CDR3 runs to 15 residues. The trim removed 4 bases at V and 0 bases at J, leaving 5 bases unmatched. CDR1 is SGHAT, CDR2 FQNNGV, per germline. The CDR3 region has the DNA TGTGCCAGCAGCTCCAAGGCGGGGGACCAAGAGACCCAGTACTTC. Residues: CASSSKAGDQETQYF.

Here the CDR3 DNA reads TGTGCCAGCAGCCAAGAAGGCAGGGTCTATGGCTACACCTTC. It yields the protein CASSQEGRVYGYTF. The chain uses TRBV3-1 (or the pseudogene TRBV3-2) and TRBJ1-2, with TRBD1 as a possible D gene (5 bases). CDR1 LGHDT and CDR2 YNNKEL come from the germline V gene (reference sequence). The length of the CDR3 is 14 residues. The V gene lost 0 bases and the J gene lost 4 bases, with 9 bases spanning the gap.

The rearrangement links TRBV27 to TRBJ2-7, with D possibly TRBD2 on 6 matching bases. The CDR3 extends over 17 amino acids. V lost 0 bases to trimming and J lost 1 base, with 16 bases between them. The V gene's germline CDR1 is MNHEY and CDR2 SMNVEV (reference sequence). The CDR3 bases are TGTGCCAGCAGTTTATCGGCCTGGGGGGTACAGTCCTACGAGCAGTACTTC. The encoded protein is CASSLSAWGVQSYEQYF.

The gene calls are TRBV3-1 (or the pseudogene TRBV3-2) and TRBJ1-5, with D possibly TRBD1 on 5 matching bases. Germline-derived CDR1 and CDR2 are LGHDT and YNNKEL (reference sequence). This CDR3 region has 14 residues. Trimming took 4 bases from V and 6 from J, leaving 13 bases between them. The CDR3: CASSLREKSQPQHF. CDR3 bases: TGTGCCAGCAGCCTCAGGGAAAAGAGTCAGCCCCAGCATTTT.

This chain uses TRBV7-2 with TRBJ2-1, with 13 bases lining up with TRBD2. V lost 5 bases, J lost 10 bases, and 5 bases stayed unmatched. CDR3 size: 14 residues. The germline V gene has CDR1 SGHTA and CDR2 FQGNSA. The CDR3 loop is CASSPRTSGGEQFF. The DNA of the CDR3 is TGTGCCAGCAGCCCCCGGACTAGCGGGGGAGAGCAGTTCTTC. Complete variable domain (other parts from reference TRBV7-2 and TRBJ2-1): GAGVSQSPSNKVTEKGKDVELRCDPISGHTALYWYRQSLGQGLEFLIYFQGNSAPDKSGLPSDRFSAERTGGSVSTLTIQRTQQEDSAVYLCASSPRTSGGEQFFGPGTRLTVL.

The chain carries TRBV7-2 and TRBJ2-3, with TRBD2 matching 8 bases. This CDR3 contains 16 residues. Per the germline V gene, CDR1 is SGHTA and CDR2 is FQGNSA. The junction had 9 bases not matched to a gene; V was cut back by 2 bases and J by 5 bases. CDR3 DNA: TGTGCCAGCAGCTTAATGGGTAGCGGGGTACGAGATACGCAGTATTTT. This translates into CASSLMGSGVRDTQYF. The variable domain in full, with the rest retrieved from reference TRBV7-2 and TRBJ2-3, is GAGVSQSPSNKVTEKGKDVELRCDPISGHTALYWYRQSLGQGLEFLIYFQGNSAPDKSGLPSDRFSAERTGGSVSTLTIQRTQQEDSAVYLCASSLMGSGVRDTQYFGPGTRLTVL.

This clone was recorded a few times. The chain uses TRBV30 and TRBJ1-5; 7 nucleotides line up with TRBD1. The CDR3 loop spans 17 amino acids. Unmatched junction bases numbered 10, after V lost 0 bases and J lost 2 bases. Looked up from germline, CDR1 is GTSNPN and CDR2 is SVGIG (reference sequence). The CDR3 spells CAWSVRDSQGGNQPQHF. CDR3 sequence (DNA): TGTGCCTGGAGTGTACGGGACTCCCAGGGGGGCAATCAGCCCCAGCATTTT.

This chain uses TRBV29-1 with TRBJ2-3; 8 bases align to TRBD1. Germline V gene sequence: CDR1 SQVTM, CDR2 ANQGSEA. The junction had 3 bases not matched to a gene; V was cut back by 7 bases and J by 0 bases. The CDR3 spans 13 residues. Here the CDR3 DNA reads TGCAGCGCCCGACAGGGGAGCACAGATACGCAGTATTTT. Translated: CSARQGSTDTQYF.

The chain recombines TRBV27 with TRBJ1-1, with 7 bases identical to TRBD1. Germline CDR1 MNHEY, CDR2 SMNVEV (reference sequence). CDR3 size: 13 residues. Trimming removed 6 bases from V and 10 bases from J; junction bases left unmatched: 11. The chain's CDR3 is CASSPTLQGRAFF. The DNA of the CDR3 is TGTGCCAGCAGCCCGACCTTACAGGGGAGAGCTTTCTTT.

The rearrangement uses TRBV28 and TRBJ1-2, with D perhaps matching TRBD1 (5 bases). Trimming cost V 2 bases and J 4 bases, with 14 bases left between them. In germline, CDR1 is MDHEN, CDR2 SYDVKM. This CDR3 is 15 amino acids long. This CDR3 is CASSLGGGLAYGYTF. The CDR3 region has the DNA TGTGCCAGCAGTTTAGGGGGAGGGCTGGCCTATGGCTACACCTTC.

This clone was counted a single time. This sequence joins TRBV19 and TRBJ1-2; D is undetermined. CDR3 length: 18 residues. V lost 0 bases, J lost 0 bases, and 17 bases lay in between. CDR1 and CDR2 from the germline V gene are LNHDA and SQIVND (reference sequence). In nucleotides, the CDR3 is TGTGCCAGTAGTATAGATCAAAGGCACAGTCTGGCTAACTATGGCTACACCTTC. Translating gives CASSIDQRHSLANYGYTF.

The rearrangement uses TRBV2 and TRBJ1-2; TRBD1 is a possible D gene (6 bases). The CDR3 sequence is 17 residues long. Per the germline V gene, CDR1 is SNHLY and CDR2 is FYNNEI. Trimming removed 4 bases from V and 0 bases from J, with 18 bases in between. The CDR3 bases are TGTGCCAGCAGTGGTGGGGGCCGGCAGGGCCCTAACTATGGCTACACCTTC. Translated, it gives CASSGGGRQGPNYGYTF. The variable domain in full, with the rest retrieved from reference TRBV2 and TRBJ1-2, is EPEVTQTPSHQVTQMGQEVILRCVPISNHLYFYWYRQILGQKVEFLVSFYNNEISEKSEIFDDQFSVERPDGSNFTLKIRSTKLEDSAMYFCASSGGGRQGPNYGYTFGSGTRLTVV.

CDR3 DNA: TGCGCCAGCAGCCCAGATCGACCCCGGGACAGACCAAATCAGCCCCAGCATTTT. It is translated as CASSPDRPRDRPNQPQHF. The genes are TRBV4-3 and TRBJ1-5, with 7 bases fitting TRBD1. Germline CDR1 LGHNA, CDR2 YSLEER. The CDR3 has 18 amino acids. V was pared by 4 bases and J by 4 bases, with 16 bases of the junction left unmatched.